Listed below are T cell receptor beta chains from one sample, sequenced in a study of blood T cells in healthy people across ages. MiXCR, run by TCRdb on the 5' RACE reads, gives a single entry per CDR3 protein. The table records 1.5 million to 2 million distinct CDR3 sequences, 40% to 55% of them present only once. Sequencing was done on a sample of blood. These receptors all come from a woman in her thirties or forties in good health. The CDR3 runs from the conserved cysteine through the conserved F or W. Each record gives: clone size, V gene, J gene, D gene, CDR3 DNA, CDR3 protein. The D gene is left open where the match is weak. Only some rows state a clone size, as once, few, many or a class for expanded clones.

-	TRBV7-2	TRBJ2-1	-	TGTGCCAGCAGCTTCGGTAACCGAGTCAATGAGCAGTTCTTC	CASSFGNRVNEQFF
-	TRBV7-8	TRBJ1-2	-	TGTGCCAGCAGCTTAGCGCAAGTTACGCTGAACAGGCCCACCTATGGCTACACCTTC	CASSLAQVTLNRPTYGYTF
-	TRBV12-3/TRBV12-4	TRBJ1-2	-	TGTGCCAGCAGCCCCGACACGGAGGATCGCTACACCTTC	CASSPDTEDRYTF
-	TRBV5-1	TRBJ1-1	-	TGCGCCAGCAGCGAATACAGTATCACTGAAGCTTTCTTT	CASSEYSITEAFF
few	TRBV2	TRBJ2-5	-	TGTGCCAGCAGTGAAGGCAGGGCGAAGACCCAGTACTTC	CASSEGRAKTQYF
few	TRBV6-2/TRBV6-3	TRBJ2-7	-	TGTGCCAGCAGCCGTGCCGAGGCCGGCGGCGGAGAGCAGTACTTC	CASSRAEAGGGEQYF
-	TRBV7-9	TRBJ2-3	TRBD1	TGTGCCAGCAGCTCAGGGACAGGGATGCGAACAGATACGCAGTATTTT	CASSSGTGMRTDTQYF
-	TRBV4-3	TRBJ2-4	-	TGCGCCAGCAGCCAAGATTTAATGCAAAACATTCAGTACTTC	CASSQDLMQNIQYF
-	TRBV28	TRBJ2-1	TRBD1	TGTGCCAGCAGACAGGGGGTCCTCTACAATGAGCAGTTCTTC	CASRQGVLYNEQFF
-	TRBV10-3	TRBJ2-7	-	TGTGCCATCAGCACAGGGTTTCACGACGAGCAGTACTTC	CAISTGFHDEQYF
-	TRBV12-3/TRBV12-4	TRBJ1-2	TRBD1	TGTGCCGGCAGCGACCGGGACAGGGGTCGAGGCTACACCTTC	CAGSDRDRGRGYTF
-	TRBV7-6	TRBJ2-1	TRBD2	TGTGCCAGCAGCTTTGACGGGGGGGCTCTCGGTGAGCAGTTCTTC	CASSFDGGALGEQFF
few	TRBV25-1	TRBJ2-3	-	TGTGCCAGCAGTTCACGTCCAACTAGCACAGATACGCAGTATTTT	CASSSRPTSTDTQYF
-	TRBV20-1	TRBJ2-7	TRBD1	TGCAGTGCTACCCGGACAGGCACCTACGAGCAGTACTTC	CSATRTGTYEQYF
-	TRBV4-3	TRBJ2-5	TRBD1	TGCGCCAGCAGCCAAAGTGCCGGGACAGGCCTAAGGATGCAAGAGACCCAGTACTTC	CASSQSAGTGLRMQETQYF
-	TRBV20-1	TRBJ1-2	-	TGCAGTGCCCGTACGGAGGGGGAGGGCTACACCTTC	CSARTEGEGYTF
-	TRBV7-6	TRBJ1-5	-	TGTGCCAGCAGCCCCATCCCGGGTAGCAATCAGCCCCAGCATTTT	CASSPIPGSNQPQHF
-	TRBV20-1	TRBJ2-1	-	TGCAGTGCTAGGGCCGGCATCAATGAGCAGTTCTTC	CSARAGINEQFF
-	TRBV20-1	TRBJ1-2	-	TGCAGTGCTAGAGTGCTTAGGGGGACTTTTTATGGCTACACCTTC	CSARVLRGTFYGYTF
-	TRBV20-1	TRBJ2-7	TRBD1	TGCAGTGCCACATCCGGGACAGGGCTCAACGAGCAGTACTTC	CSATSGTGLNEQYF
few	TRBV12-3/TRBV12-4	TRBJ2-4	-	TGTGCCAGCACGTATCGGCTAGCCAAAAACATTCAGTACTTC	CASTYRLAKNIQYF
-	TRBV7-3	TRBJ1-1	-	TGTGCCAGCAGTCTGGGGGGGACCATGAACACTGAAGCTTTCTTT	CASSLGGTMNTEAFF